This record looks at one T cell receptor beta chain sequence and its context. This sample stems from a study of monozygotic twins with inflammatory bowel disease. TCRdb re-analyzed the 5' RACE reads; it lists each CDR3 protein once, without DNA. The sample includes about 330,000 distinct CDR3 sequences. CDR3 length equals 14 residues. CDR1 and CDR2 from the germline V gene are MNHNS and SASEGT. This receptor was taken from a human donor with ulcerative colitis or Crohn's disease, or a healthy co-twin of an affected twin (not recorded which). The specimen was blood. This chain uses TRBV6-1 with TRBJ2-7. CDR3 protein: CASSELWGSYEQYF.